The sequence of this T cell receptor beta chain was determined in a study of T cell responses to AZD1222 COVID-19 vaccine. Generated by immunoSEQ multiplex PCR, the TCRdb table keeps only in-frame clones and is missing some. The sample yields around 70,000 clones, 70% to 90% seen once. Germline CDR1 LNHDA, CDR2 SQIVND (reference sequence). The CDR3 sequence is 14 residues long. Trimming left V 7 bases short and J 0 bases short, with 10 bases between. The TCR was taken from an adult who received the AZD1222 COVID-19 vaccine. The material sequenced was peripheral blood, taken 28 days after the second AZD1222 dose. The chain recombines TRBV19 with TRBJ1-3; tentative D call: TRBD1 (5 bases). CDR3 bases: TGTGCCAGTATGGAGGGGAGCTCTGGAAACACCATATATTTT. It is translated as CASMEGSSGNTIYF.